This paragraph reports one TCR beta chain. Its specificity is unknown. This sample is part of a study of CD8+ T cells in alopecia areata. Study details: Disease severity was quantified as SALT score of affected scalp area.

cDNA reverse transcribed from extracted RNA served as the sequencing template. Assay used: immunoSEQ multiplex PCR; TCRdb lists only in-frame clones, some missing. The sample lists 110,000 or so clones, 55% to 60% occurring once. Sample treatment: oral pan-JAK inhibitor, 5-10 mg twice daily. CDR3 length: 16 residues. Trimming stripped 3 bases from V and 5 bases from J, with 19 bases between. Germline V CDR1 and CDR2: KGHSH, LQKENI. Study-wide points: Many expanded lesional clones persisted in scalp and blood during tofacitinib treatment. Scalp clonality dropped significantly under tofacitinib, as did expanded CD8+ top-100 clones.

The chain has TRBV18 and TRBJ1-1; tentatively, D is TRBD1 (6 bases). The source material was CD4+ T cells sorted from blood, sampled at week 24, from a patient treated with tofacitinib. The clonotype originates from a human donor with alopecia areata. CDR3 region: CASSPAPTGPGTEAFF. Written as DNA, the CDR3 is TGTGCCAGCTCACCGGCCCCGACAGGCCCGGGGACTGAAGCTTTCTTT. Looking up the rest from reference TRBV18 and TRBJ1-1 gives the full variable domain: NAGVMQNPRHLVRRRGQEARLRCSPMKGHSHVYWYRQLPEEGLKFMVYLQKENIIDESGMPKERFSAEFPKEGPSILRIQQVVRGDSAAYFCASSPAPTGPGTEAFFGQGTRLTVV.